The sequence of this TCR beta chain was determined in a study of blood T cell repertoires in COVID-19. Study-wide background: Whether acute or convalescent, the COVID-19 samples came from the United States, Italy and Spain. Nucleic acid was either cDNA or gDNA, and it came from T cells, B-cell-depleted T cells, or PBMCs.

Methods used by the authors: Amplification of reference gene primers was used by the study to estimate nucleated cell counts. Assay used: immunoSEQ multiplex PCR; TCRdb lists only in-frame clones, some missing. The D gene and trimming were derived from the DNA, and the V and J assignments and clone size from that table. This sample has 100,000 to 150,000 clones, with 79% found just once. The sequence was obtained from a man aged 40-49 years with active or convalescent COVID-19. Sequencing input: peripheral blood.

DNA for the CDR3: TGTGCCAGCAGTTACTCAGTAGCGGGAAACCTGTACAATGAGCAGTTCTTC. Amino acids: CASSYSVAGNLYNEQFF. The genes are TRBV6-2 or TRBV6-3 and TRBJ2-1; 8 nucleotides align to TRBD2. The trim removed 0 bases at V and 4 bases at J, leaving 8 bases unmatched. Per germline, CDR1 MNHEY and CDR2 SVGEGT. The CDR3 covers 17 residues.